Listed here are 13 T cell receptor beta chains from one sample, sequenced in a study of blood T cell repertoires in COVID-19. Profiling relied on immunoSEQ multiplex PCR, and the TCRdb table lists in-frame clones only, not all of them. The data show nearly 250,000 clones, roughly 85% seen once. Sequenced: PBMCs or T cells enriched from blood (not recorded which). The receptors come from a woman in her fifties or sixties with acute COVID-19.

The genes are TRBV6-1 and TRBJ2-7; TRBD1 is a possible D gene (5 bases). Trimming stripped 2 bases from V and 4 bases from J, with 12 bases between. The CDR3 totals 14 residues. Per the germline V gene, CDR1 is MNHNS and CDR2 is SASEGT. The CDR3 spells CASSESWGLYEQYF. CDR3 DNA sequence: TGTGCCAGCAGTGAAAGCTGGGGCCTATACGAGCAGTACTTC.

The chain combines TRBV5-1 with TRBJ1-6; 10 bases agree with TRBD1. In germline, CDR1 is SGHRS, CDR2 YFSETQ. J was trimmed by 0 bases and V by 1 base; bases with no gene match: 7. The CDR3 extends over 19 amino acids. The CDR3 DNA reads TGCGCCAGCAGCTTGTCTGGGACAGGGGTTTCCTCCTATAATTCACCCCTCCACTTT. Amino acids: CASSLSGTGVSSYNSPLHF.

This chain links TRBV6-5 with TRBJ2-2; 7 positions match TRBD1. CDR1 is MNHEY and CDR2 is SVGAGI in the germline V gene. Trimming cost V 5 bases and J 1 base; bases outside gene matches: 1. The length of the CDR3 is 14 residues. The CDR3 protein is CASSRDRNTGELFF. The CDR3 bases are TGTGCCAGCAGTCGGGACAGGAACACCGGGGAGCTGTTTTTT.

The chain employs TRBV19 and TRBJ2-1, with TRBD2 as a possible D gene (6 bases). The CDR3 covers 14 residues. Trimming took 3 bases from V and 5 from J, leaving 11 bases between them. From germline, CDR1 is LNHDA and CDR2 SQIVND (reference sequence). The CDR3 DNA is TGTGCCAGTAGTATGCGCGGGGAAGACAATGAGCAGTTCTTC. Translation: CASSMRGEDNEQFF.

The chain employs TRBV5-4 and TRBJ2-1; 11 bases are a match to TRBD2. Germline V gives CDR1 SGHNT, CDR2 YYREEE (reference sequence). The CDR3 length is 17 residues. Trimming at V came to 4 bases and at J to 7 bases, leaving 13 bases not matched to a gene. The CDR3 region is CASSPGLAVPPKNEQFF. The CDR3 DNA sequence: TGTGCCAGCAGCCCGGGACTAGCGGTACCTCCTAAAAATGAGCAGTTCTTC.

The chain employs TRBV5-6 and TRBJ1-1; 9 bases map to TRBD1. The V and J ends lost 0 bases and 0 bases, in that order; junction bases with no gene match: 3. Germline values: CDR1 SGHDT, CDR2 YYEEEE. The CDR3 runs 16 residues. Here the CDR3 reads CASSLDRGQLNTEAFF. The CDR3 DNA is TGTGCCAGCAGCTTGGACAGGGGGCAGTTGAACACTGAAGCTTTCTTT.

The J gene is TRBJ1-1, the V gene TRBV30; D might be TRBD1 (6 bases). Deletions cut 8 bases from V and 5 bases from J, with 18 bases between. Germline loops: CDR1 GTSNPN, CDR2 SVGIG (reference sequence). The CDR3 has 13 amino acids. CDR3 loop: CAGGGGLGTEAFF. The CDR3 region has the DNA TGTGCCGGAGGGGGGGGTCTAGGAACTGAAGCTTTCTTT.

The chain couples TRBV2 to TRBJ1-2; D may be TRBD1 (6 bases). Trimming stripped 5 bases from V and 2 bases from J, with 15 bases between. The germline CDR1 and CDR2 sequences are SNHLY and FYNNEI. This CDR3 region has 15 residues. CDR3 nucleotide sequence: TGTGCCAGCAGTAGAGCGGGACACTTCAACTATGGCTACACCTTC. The encoded protein is CASSRAGHFNYGYTF.

As regards this clone: Different DNA sequences within this sample yield the same CDR3. This chain uses TRBV11-2 with TRBJ2-7, with a tentative D call TRBD1 (5 bases). This CDR3 spans 14 amino acids. Looked up from germline, CDR1 is SGHAT and CDR2 is FQNNGV. V lost 4 bases and J lost 3, with 13 bases in between. The CDR3 region is CASSSGQGSYEQYF. For the CDR3, the DNA is TGTGCCAGCAGCTCTGGACAAGGCAGCTACGAGCAGTACTTC.

This clone has a single count. The rearrangement links TRBV4-3 to TRBJ1-1; no reliable D call. Trimming cost V 0 bases and J 1 base, with 15 bases left between them. CDR3 length: 17 amino acids. Germline V lookup: CDR1 LGHNA, CDR2 YSLEER. The CDR3 loop is CASSQDRGGFQNTEAFF. The CDR3 coding sequence is TGCGCCAGCAGCCAAGATCGGGGTGGGTTCCAGAACACTGAAGCTTTCTTT.

The chain joins TRBV7-8 to TRBJ1-1; 7 nucleotides agree with TRBD1. This CDR3 region has 14 residues. V gave up 4 bases and J gave up 5 bases; unmatched junction bases: 7. The germline gives CDR1 SGHVS, CDR2 FQNEAQ. Here the CDR3 reads CASSSSTGWTEAFF. For the CDR3, the DNA is TGTGCCAGCAGCTCCTCGACAGGGTGGACTGAAGCTTTCTTT.

The V and J genes are TRBV6-5 and TRBJ1-1; the match to TRBD1 covers 7 bases. Trimming took 2 bases from V and 5 from J; bases not matched to a gene: 8. Germline V gives CDR1 MNHEY, CDR2 SVGAGI. The CDR3 has 15 residues. The CDR3: CASSYETGEKTEAFF. The CDR3 nucleotides read TGTGCCAGCAGTTACGAAACAGGGGAGAAAACTGAAGCTTTCTTT.

This chain connects TRBV9 to TRBJ2-7; 10 bases are a match to TRBD1. The CDR3 has 15 residues. The trim removed 4 bases at V and 0 bases at J, leaving 4 bases unmatched. In germline, CDR1 is SGDLS, CDR2 YYNGEE. The CDR3 sequence is CASSFRDRGSYEQYF. CDR3 bases: TGTGCCAGCAGCTTCCGGGACAGGGGCTCCTACGAGCAGTACTTC.